The entry below describes one T cell receptor (beta chain). The ends lost 0 bases at V and 3 bases at J; junction bases unmatched: 5. Germline values: CDR1 SGHRS, CDR2 YFSETQ. The CDR3 length is 15 residues. The assay was immunoSEQ multiplex PCR, and TCRdb's table has in-frame clones only and misses some. The data contain roughly 110,000 clones, around 93% of them singletons. The data were obtained in a study of T cell changes during pregnancy in multiple sclerosis. The sequenced sample was peripheral blood, obtained after pregnancy. This clonotype originated in a female donor with multiple sclerosis, enrolled in a pregnancy study. The chain couples TRBV5-1 to TRBJ2-7; 8 bases line up with TRBD2. The CDR3 here is CASSLEPGGSYEQYF. As DNA, the CDR3 is TGCGCCAGCAGCTTGGAACCGGGAGGGAGCTACGAGCAGTACTTC.